These T cell receptor beta chains were read from a single sample in a study of blood T cell repertoires in COVID-19. Libraries were prepared by immunoSEQ multiplex PCR; TCRdb keeps only in-frame clonotypes and omits some of them. The table records some 130,000 clones, more than 80% of them present only once. The sequenced sample consisted of peripheral blood. The receptors come from a human donor in a cohort sampled during active COVID-19. The CDR3 runs from the conserved cysteine through the conserved F or W. A D gene is named only where the DNA matches it firmly. Rows give clone size only sometimes, using once, few, many, or a class for an expanded clone.

J gene | D gene | V gene | CDR3 length | clone size | CDR3 DNA | CDR3 protein
TRBJ2-6 | TRBD1 | TRBV5-1 | 20 | NA | TGCGCCAGCAGCTCGAGTTGGATTGACAGGGATAAAACTGGGGCCAACGTCCTGACTTTC | CASSSSWIDRDKTGANVLTF
TRBJ2-3 | NA | TRBV28 | 14 | NA | TGTGCCAGCAGTTTTCTCCAGGGCCCAGATACGCAGTATTTT | CASSFLQGPDTQYF
TRBJ1-6 | NA | TRBV2 | 13 | few | TGTGCCAGTGTAGGGGATTATAATTCACCCCTCCACTTT | CASVGDYNSPLHF
TRBJ2-1 | NA | TRBV19 | 15 | NA | TGTGCCAGTAGTCTAACAGGTTATAACTACAATGAGCAGTTCTTC | CASSLTGYNYNEQFF
TRBJ2-3 | NA | TRBV6-5 | 13 | NA | TGTGCCAGCATCACGCAGGGCACAGATACGCAGTATTTT | CASITQGTDTQYF
TRBJ2-7 | TRBD2 | TRBV7-9 | 16 | few | TGTGCCAGCAGCTTAACCTGGACTAGTAAGGGTGACGAGCAGTACTTC | CASSLTWTSKGDEQYF
TRBJ1-2 | NA | TRBV7-9 | 15 | NA | TGTGCCAGCAGCTTAGTCAAGGGGCGTGCGGAAGGCTACACCTTC | CASSLVKGRAEGYTF
TRBJ2-1 | NA | TRBV6-6 | 13 | NA | TGTGCCAGCGGCCCAGAGCGTACGAATGAGCAGTTCTTC | CASGPERTNEQFF
TRBJ2-3 | NA | TRBV27 | 13 | few | TGTGCCAGCAGTTTATCTAGAAGAGATACGCAGTATTTT | CASSLSRRDTQYF
TRBJ2-2 | NA | TRBV7-3 | 16 | NA | TGTGCCAGCAGCTTAATGGGGGGATTGAACACCGGGGAGCTGTTTTTT | CASSLMGGLNTGELFF
TRBJ2-7 | NA | TRBV30 | 13 | NA | TGTGCCTGGGCCCTAGGGGGTTTCTACGAGCAGTACTTC | CAWALGGFYEQYF
TRBJ2-1 | NA | TRBV5-1 | 14 | NA | TGCGCCAGCAGCTTAGGAACAGCTAACAATGAGCAGTTCTTC | CASSLGTANNEQFF
TRBJ2-5 | NA | TRBV7-2 | 14 | NA | TGTGCCAGCAGCCGGAGCGGGTTTGGAGAGACCCAGTACTTC | CASSRSGFGETQYF
TRBJ2-7 | TRBD1 | TRBV5-1 | 14 | NA | TGCGCCAGCAGCTTGGCCAGGACAGGAACCGAGCAGTACTTC | CASSLARTGTEQYF
TRBJ2-2 | NA | TRBV7-9 | 16 | NA | TGTGCCAGCAGCTTCTTGACGGGGGGCTTAACCGGGGAGCTGTTTTTT | CASSFLTGGLTGELFF
TRBJ2-3 | NA | TRBV6-5 | 14 | NA | TGTGCCAGCACCCCCGCGAGTCGCACAGATACGCAGTATTTT | CASTPASRTDTQYF